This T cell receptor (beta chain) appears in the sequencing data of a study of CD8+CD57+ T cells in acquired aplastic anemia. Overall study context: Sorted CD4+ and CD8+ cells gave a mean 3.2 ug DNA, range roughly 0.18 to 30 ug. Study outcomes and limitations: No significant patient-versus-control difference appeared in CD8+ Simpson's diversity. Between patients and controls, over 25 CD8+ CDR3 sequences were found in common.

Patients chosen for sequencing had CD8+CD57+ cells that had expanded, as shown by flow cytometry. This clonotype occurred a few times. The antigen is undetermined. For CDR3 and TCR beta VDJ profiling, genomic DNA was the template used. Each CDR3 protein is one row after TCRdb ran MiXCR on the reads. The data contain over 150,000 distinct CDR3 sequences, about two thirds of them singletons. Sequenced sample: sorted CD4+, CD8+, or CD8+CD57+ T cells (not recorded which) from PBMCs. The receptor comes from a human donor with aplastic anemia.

CDR3 sequence reads: CASSQGPGTREQYF. CDR3 sequence (DNA): TGTGCCAGCAGCCAAGGGCCCGGGACGCGTGAGCAGTACTTC. This chain links TRBV13 with TRBJ2-7; the D gene could be TRBD1 or TRBD2 (5 bases each). The CDR3 is 14 residues long. Trimming cost V 5 bases and J 7 bases, with 18 bases left between them. Per the germline V gene, CDR1 is PRHDT and CDR2 is FYEKMQ (reference sequence).